This entry describes one T cell receptor beta chain. The data were obtained in a study of PD-L1 blockade in urothelial cancer. Study as a whole: Individuals in the cohort had been given 0 to 3 earlier chemotherapy regimens.

The V gene's germline CDR1 is SGHTA and CDR2 FQGNSA. Deletions cut 1 base from V and 8 bases from J, with 12 bases between. This CDR3 is built from 14 residues. Every PCR was spiked with synthetic TCR analog templates. Generated by immunoSEQ multiplex PCR, the TCRdb table keeps only in-frame clones and is missing some. The table includes 45,000 to 65,000 clones, nearly 85% detected once. V and J are TRBV7-2 and TRBJ2-1; D is perhaps TRBD2 (5 bases). The sample here was PBMCs, taken around atezolizumab (anti-PD-L1) treatment. The clonotype originates from a man aged 35 to 55 with urothelial cancer. The CDR3 DNA sequence: TGTGCCAGCAGCTTAGACCGGGGTTCGGATGAGCAGTTCTTC. Translation: CASSLDRGSDEQFF.